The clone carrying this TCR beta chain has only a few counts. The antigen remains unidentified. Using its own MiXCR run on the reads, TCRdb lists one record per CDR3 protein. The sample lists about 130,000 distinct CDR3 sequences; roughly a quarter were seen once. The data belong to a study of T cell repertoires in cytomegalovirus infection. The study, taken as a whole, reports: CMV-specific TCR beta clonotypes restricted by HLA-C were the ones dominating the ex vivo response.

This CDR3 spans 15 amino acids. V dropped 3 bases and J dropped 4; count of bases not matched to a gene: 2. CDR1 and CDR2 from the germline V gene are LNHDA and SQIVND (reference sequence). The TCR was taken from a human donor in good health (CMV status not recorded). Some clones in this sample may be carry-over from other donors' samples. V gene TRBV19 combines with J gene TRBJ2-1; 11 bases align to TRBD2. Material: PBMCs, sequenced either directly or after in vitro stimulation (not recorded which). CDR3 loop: CASSIRTSGYNEQFF. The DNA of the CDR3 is TGTGCCAGTAGTATCCGGACTAGCGGGTACAATGAGCAGTTCTTC.